These 14 T cell receptor beta chains were sequenced from one sample in a study of Graves' ophthalmopathy and Graves' hyperthyroidism. TCR beta CDR3 regions were amplified from RNA transcripts. Second-round multiplex PCR came after first-round RT-PCR with HTBI primers. TCRdb passed the multiplex PCR reads through MiXCR, listing each CDR3 protein once. This sample has hundreds of thousands of distinct CDR3 sequences; roughly an eighth occur once, and the top ten carry about a tenth. What was sequenced was blood. The source of these receptors is a woman between 25 and 40 years old with Graves' ophthalmopathy.

This clonotype was observed many times. V gene TRBV6-1 combines with J gene TRBJ1-1; D remains ambiguous. From germline, CDR1 is MNHNS and CDR2 SASEGT. The CDR3 has 15 residues. Between the trimmed V and J ends, which lost 1 base and 2 bases, there was a span of 11 bases. CDR3 in amino acids: CASSEDGLPNTEAFF. In DNA, the CDR3 is TGTGCCAGCAGTGAAGACGGGCTCCCAAACACTGAAGCTTTCTTT.

The chain has TRBV27 and TRBJ2-7; possibly TRBD1 for D (5 bases). Germline V gene lookup returns CDR1 MNHEY and CDR2 SMNVEV (reference sequence). This CDR3 contains 13 residues. Trimming pared 5 bases from V and 5 bases from J, leaving 13 bases between. The CDR3 region is CASSTLGRDEQYF. The CDR3 nucleotides are TGTGCCAGCAGTACACTCGGCAGGGACGAGCAGTACTTC.

This clonotype was seen repeatedly, ten times or more. This sequence joins TRBV20-1 and TRBJ2-7, with D maybe TRBD2 (5 bases). CDR1 and CDR2 (germline): DFQATT, SNEGSKA (reference sequence). This CDR3 contains 12 residues. Deletions cut 7 bases from V and 2 bases from J, with 12 bases between. CDR3 bases: TGCAGTGGGGCAAGCGGCCCCTACGAGCAGTACTTC. Translated: CSGASGPYEQYF.

The chain is built from TRBV6-1 and TRBJ1-2; D unclear. The CDR3 length is 16 residues. Germline lookup yields CDR1 MNHNS and CDR2 SASEGT. Trimming pared 4 bases from V and 8 bases from J, leaving 23 bases between. In DNA form, the CDR3 reads TGTGCCAGCAGTGTTGAAGTCACCCTTAGACACGTGGGCTACACCTTC. Amino acids: CASSVEVTLRHVGYTF.

The V and J genes are TRBV6-5 and TRBJ1-6, with TRBD1 matching 7 bases. CDR3 length: 18 residues. V shed 2 bases and J 4 bases; nucleotides not matched to a gene: 11. Looked up from germline, CDR1 is MNHEY and CDR2 is SVGAGI. CDR3 bases: TGTGCCAGCAGTTACAGGTGGACAGGCGGCACTTATAATTCACCCCTCCACTTT. Its protein product is CASSYRWTGGTYNSPLHF.

This clonotype was counted many times. The rearrangement joins TRBV9 to TRBJ1-2; a possible D gene is TRBD1 (5 bases). CDR1 is SGDLS and CDR2 is YYNGEE in the germline V gene. The CDR3 length is 17 residues. The V and J ends lost 7 bases and 3 bases respectively, with 25 bases between them. The CDR3 loop reads CASERDFTRGQYYGYTF. The CDR3 bases are TGTGCCAGCGAACGAGACTTCACAAGGGGCCAGTACTATGGCTACACCTTC.

This clonotype occurred many times. The chain joins TRBV29-1 to TRBJ1-1; a possible D gene is TRBD1 (5 bases). This CDR3 contains 13 residues. CDR1 is SQVTM, CDR2 ANQGSEA, per germline. V dropped 0 bases and J dropped 3 bases, with 8 bases sitting between them. CDR3 sequence (DNA): TGCAGCGTTGAAGACAGGGAATACACTGAAGCTTTCTTT. It codes for CSVEDREYTEAFF.

This clonotype was counted ten times or more. V gene TRBV19 combines with J gene TRBJ2-7, with D unresolved. This CDR3 comprises 14 residues. CDR1 is LNHDA and CDR2 is SQIVND in the germline V gene (reference sequence). Trimming shortened V by 3 bases and J by 2 bases, and 11 bases separated the two germline ends. CDR3 sequence (DNA): TGTGCCAGTAGTATCCACACAGCAGCCTACGAGCAGTACTTC. It yields the protein CASSIHTAAYEQYF.

A few counts support this clonotype. J is TRBJ2-5 and V is TRBV6-1; D perhaps matches TRBD1 (6 bases). Trimming took 6 bases from V and 2 from J, leaving 10 bases between them. CDR1 MNHNS and CDR2 SASEGT come from the germline V gene. The CDR3 extends over 13 amino acids. Written as DNA, the CDR3 is TGTGCCAGCAGGGACAGCCCGCAAGAGACCCAGTACTTC. Encoded protein: CASRDSPQETQYF.

This clonotype was counted many times. The rearrangement uses TRBV6-1 and TRBJ2-5; 10 nucleotides agree with TRBD2. CDR1 is MNHNS and CDR2 is SASEGT in the germline V gene. Trimming cost V 1 base and J 5 bases; bases outside gene matches: 13. The CDR3 covers 18 residues. This chain's CDR3 is CASSEVASGGPEGETQYF. The CDR3 bases are TGTGCCAGCAGTGAAGTGGCTAGCGGGGGTCCCGAGGGTGAGACCCAGTACTTC.

The table lists this clonotype with many counts. This chain connects TRBV19 to TRBJ1-5; TRBD1 might be the D (6 bases). V gave up 3 bases and J gave up 7 bases, with 13 bases separating them. Germline V gene sequence: CDR1 LNHDA, CDR2 SQIVND (reference sequence). The CDR3 covers 14 residues. The CDR3 spells CASSIRDTLQPQHF. The CDR3 nucleotides read TGTGCCAGTAGTATCCGGGACACTTTACAGCCCCAGCATTTT.

This clonotype has a count of ten or more. This rearrangement joins TRBV28 to TRBJ1-1; TRBD1 might be the D (6 bases). V lost 5 bases and J 0 bases, leaving 13 bases between the germline ends. Per germline, CDR1 MDHEN and CDR2 SYDVKM. The CDR3 has 15 amino acids. Here the CDR3 reads CASSPWTEMNTEAFF. The DNA for the CDR3 is TGTGCCAGCAGTCCCTGGACAGAGATGAACACTGAAGCTTTCTTT.

This clonotype showed up many times. The chain links TRBV11-2 to TRBJ1-2; no clear D gene. V was cut by 1 base and J by 6 bases, with 9 bases left in between. This CDR3 comprises 13 residues. Germline V gene sequence: CDR1 SGHAT, CDR2 FQNNGV. Here the CDR3 reads CASSLARGDGYTF. The CDR3 nucleotides read TGTGCCAGCAGCTTAGCCCGGGGAGATGGCTACACCTTC.

This clonotype was detected many times. V and J are TRBV20-1 and TRBJ1-2; 7 nucleotides line up with TRBD1. CDR1 and CDR2 from the germline V gene are DFQATT and SNEGSKA (reference sequence). The CDR3 runs to 13 residues. After removal of 6 bases from V and 7 bases from J, the junction contained 11 bases not matched to a gene. CDR3 in amino acids: CSASRDSLLGYTF. Written as DNA, the CDR3 is TGCAGTGCCAGCAGGGACAGTCTTCTTGGCTACACCTTC.